Detailed here is one T cell receptor beta chain. Its antigen is not identified. In TCRdb, the 5' RACE reads were re-called with MiXCR into one record per CDR3 protein. Of approximately 110,000 distinct CDR3 sequences in the sample, about 15% were seen once. Germline V CDR1 and CDR2: SEHNR, FQNEAQ (reference sequence). The CDR3 covers 15 residues. With 5 bases clipped from V and 5 bases from J, the junction kept 8 bases outside the gene matches. The data originate from a study of early T cells in non-severe SARS-CoV-2 infection. In the study overall: Bulk RNA isolated from unsorted whole blood underwent sequencing; chains were not paired. The study, taken as a whole, reports: A preference for anti-spike CD8 responses marked VDJdb matching, which missed private and CD4 specificities.

This chain joins TRBV7-9 and TRBJ2-5, with 10 bases lining up with TRBD1. The TCR sequence derives from an adult who was a healthcare worker with PCR-confirmed SARS-CoV-2 infection or an uninfected control (not recorded which). Source material: whole blood. CDR3 nucleotides: TGTGCCAGCAGCCCTCTGGGACAGGGGTCGGAGACCCAGTACTTC. Amino acid sequence: CASSPLGQGSETQYF.